These 27 T cell receptor beta chains originate from one sample sequenced in a study of T cell responses to AZD1222 COVID-19 vaccine. Sequenced by immunoSEQ multiplex PCR; TCRdb stores in-frame clones only, minus some. The sample includes roughly 100,000 clones, 85% to 90% of them seen just once. Source: peripheral blood, taken on day 0 of AZD1222 vaccination. These receptors were obtained from an adult in good health.

This chain uses TRBV6-1 with TRBJ1-2; no clear D. V lost 1 base and J 8 bases, leaving 2 bases between the germline ends. The CDR3 sequence is 10 residues long. The germline V gene encodes CDR1 MNHNS and CDR2 SASEGT. In DNA form, the CDR3 reads TGTGCCAGCAGTGAAGTCGGCTACACCTTC. It is translated as CASSEVGYTF.

The chain recombines TRBV5-1 with TRBJ2-5; 7 nucleotides match TRBD2. Germline V CDR1 and CDR2: SGHRS, YFSETQ. Losses at the gene ends were 4 bases for V and 3 bases for J; bases not matched to a gene: 9. CDR3 length: 15 amino acids. CDR3 coding DNA: TGCGCCAGCAGCATGTCGGGGGGAGTGGAAGAGACCCAGTACTTC. Residues: CASSMSGGVEETQYF.

CDR3 amino acids: CASTLTGDYGYTF. In nucleotides, the CDR3 is TGTGCCAGCACCTTGACAGGGGACTATGGCTACACCTTC. V gene TRBV7-9 combines with J gene TRBJ1-2; 8 bases agree with TRBD1. J gave up 3 bases and V 7 bases, and 4 bases lay outside the gene matches. CDR1 and CDR2 (germline): SEHNR, FQNEAQ (reference sequence). This CDR3 region has 13 residues.

V gene TRBV4-3 combines with J gene TRBJ1-3; D unresolved. Germline CDR1 LGHNA, CDR2 YSLEER. The CDR3 is 17 amino acids. Trimming removed 0 bases from V and 2 bases from J, with 14 bases in between. CDR3 nucleotide sequence: TGCGCCAGCAGCCAAGAATCTCTTTCCTTAACTGGAAACACCATATATTTT. This codes for CASSQESLSLTGNTIYF.

This sequence joins TRBV12-3 or TRBV12-4 and TRBJ2-7, with unresolved D. The V and J ends lost 1 base and 6 bases respectively, with 4 bases between them. The CDR3 extends over 11 amino acids. The chain's CDR3 is CASSLGIEQYF. CDR3 nucleotide sequence: TGTGCCAGCAGTTTAGGGATCGAGCAGTACTTC.

For the CDR3, the DNA is TGTGCCAGCAGCTTGAAGAGACTTCAAAAGGGGTCTGGGGCCAACGTCCTGACTTTC. It is translated as CASSLKRLQKGSGANVLTF. The chain employs TRBV5-4 and TRBJ2-6, with D tentatively TRBD1 (5 bases). This CDR3 has 19 amino acids. V dropped 1 base and J dropped 1 base, with 18 bases sitting between them. CDR1 and CDR2 from the germline V gene are SGHNT and YYREEE (reference sequence).

This sequence joins TRBV10-3 and TRBJ2-7, with TRBD2 matching 12 bases. This CDR3 has 13 residues. CDR1 is ENHRY and CDR2 is SYGVKD in the germline V gene. J lost 6 bases, V lost 7 bases, and 4 bases had no gene match. The CDR3 DNA follows: TGTGCCATCATGGGGACTAGCGGGCGCGAGCAGTACTTC. It yields the protein CAIMGTSGREQYF.

The V and J genes are TRBV7-2 and TRBJ1-2; perhaps TRBD1 as D (5 bases). The CDR3 is made up of 14 amino acids. Trimming cost V 4 bases and J 5 bases, with 14 bases left between them. Germline V gene sequence: CDR1 SGHTA, CDR2 FQGNSA. The chain's CDR3 is CASSSTGPAYGYTF. CDR3 sequence (DNA): TGTGCCAGCAGCTCAACGGGGCCGGCTTATGGCTACACCTTC.

V and J are TRBV28 and TRBJ2-7; 9 nucleotides agree with TRBD1. Losses at the gene ends were 3 bases for V and 2 bases for J; bases not matched to a gene: 8. Germline values: CDR1 MDHEN, CDR2 SYDVKM. This CDR3 spans 16 amino acids. For the CDR3, the DNA is TGTGCCAGCAGTTTTTATCGGGACAGGGTCCCCTACGAGCAGTACTTC. It is translated as CASSFYRDRVPYEQYF. Using reference TRBV28 and TRBJ2-7 for the parts outside the CDR3, the full variable domain is DVKVTQSSRYLVKRTGEKVFLECVQDMDHENMFWYRQDPGLGLRLIYFSYDVKMKEKGDIPEGYSVSREKKERFSLILESASTNQTSMYLCASSFYRDRVPYEQYFGPGTRLTVT.

The chain uses TRBV5-6 and TRBJ2-7, with unresolved D. V lost 1 base and J 7 bases, leaving 9 bases between the germline ends. This CDR3 comprises 12 residues. Germline CDR1 is SGHDT and CDR2 is YYEEEE. The CDR3 reads CASSLQDQEQYF. The CDR3 nucleotides read TGTGCCAGCAGCTTGCAGGACCAGGAGCAGTACTTC.

The table lists this clone with a count of one. The chain uses TRBV5-8 and TRBJ1-1; D possibly corresponds to TRBD1 (5 bases). Germline assignment: CDR1 SGHTS and CDR2 YDEGEE. The CDR3 has 15 residues. V lost 4 bases and J 1 base, leaving 14 bases between the germline ends. Here the CDR3 reads CASSPHGGGNTEAFF. The DNA for the CDR3 is TGTGCCAGCAGCCCCCACGGCGGGGGGAACACTGAAGCTTTCTTT.

This chain links TRBV6-4 with TRBJ1-1, with D perhaps matching TRBD1 (6 bases). Trimming left V 6 bases short and J 1 base short, with 9 bases between. The germline gives CDR1 MRHNA, CDR2 SNTAGT. CDR3 size: 13 residues. The CDR3 sequence: CASRKQGNTEAFF. The DNA for the CDR3 is TGTGCCAGCAGGAAACAGGGGAACACTGAAGCTTTCTTT.

The V call is TRBV7-3, the J call TRBJ1-1; a possible D gene is TRBD1 (6 bases). The CDR3 totals 15 residues. Deletions cut 4 bases from V and 1 base from J, with 13 bases between. CDR1 and CDR2 from the germline V gene are SGHTA and FQGTGA. The CDR3 DNA is TGTGCCAGCAGCTCAATTGGACAGTCGAACACTGAAGCTTTCTTT. Translated: CASSSIGQSNTEAFF.

The V and J genes are TRBV11-3 and TRBJ1-4, with D unresolved. Germline V gene data show CDR1 as SGHNT and CDR2 as YENEEA. CDR3 length: 17 amino acids. Trimming shortened V by 6 bases and J by 2 bases, and 19 bases separated the two germline ends. The CDR3 sequence: CASRHRIYRETNEKLFF. The CDR3 bases are TGTGCCAGCAGACACCGCATTTACCGGGAGACTAATGAAAAACTGTTTTTT.

The genes are TRBV9 and TRBJ1-3; no clear D gene. CDR3 length equals 18 residues. Trimming left V 1 base short and J 0 bases short, with 17 bases between. Germline CDR1 and CDR2: SGDLS and YYNGEE. The DNA of the CDR3 is TGTGCCAGCAGCGTAAGCCCCGACAAGGACTTCTCTGGAAACACCATATATTTT. It specifies CASSVSPDKDFSGNTIYF.

The V call is TRBV7-6, the J call TRBJ1-6, with a possible D match to TRBD1 (6 bases). The CDR3 has 16 amino acids. The germline V gene has CDR1 SGHVS and CDR2 FNYEAQ. Trimming took 4 bases from V and 7 from J, leaving 17 bases between them. The CDR3 DNA follows: TGTGCCAGCAGCTCCGGAATGACAGGCTGGAATTCACCCCTCCACTTT. Residues: CASSSGMTGWNSPLHF. The variable domain in full, with the rest retrieved from reference TRBV7-6 and TRBJ1-6, is GAGVSQSPRYKVTKRGQDVALRCDPISGHVSLYWYRQALGQGPEFLTYFNYEAQQDKSGLPNDRFSAERPEGSISTLTIQRTEQRDSAMYRCASSSGMTGWNSPLHFGNGTRLTVT.

The chain couples TRBV9 to TRBJ1-3; 9 bases match TRBD1. The germline V gene encodes CDR1 SGDLS and CDR2 YYNGEE. The junction had 4 bases not matched to a gene; V was cut back by 1 base and J by 2 bases. This CDR3 region has 16 residues. DNA of the CDR3: TGTGCCAGCAGCGTAACCGGGACAGGGACTGGAAACACCATATATTTT. This codes for CASSVTGTGTGNTIYF.

The chain combines TRBV4-1 with TRBJ1-2; 7 nucleotides match TRBD1. Trimming removed 3 bases from V and 4 bases from J; junction bases left unmatched: 5. The CDR3 runs 14 residues. Germline V lookup: CDR1 MGHRA, CDR2 YSYEKL. The CDR3 DNA is TGCGCCAGCAGCCAGAAGACAGGGCCCTATGGCTACACCTTC. This codes for CASSQKTGPYGYTF.

V gene TRBV19 combines with J gene TRBJ1-6; no reliable D call. This CDR3 has 11 amino acids. CDR1 and CDR2 (germline): LNHDA, SQIVND (reference sequence). V gave up 5 bases and J gave up 15 bases, with 11 bases separating them. DNA for the CDR3: TGTGCCAGTAGTCTCGGACGCCTCCTCCACTTT. Translating it yields CASSLGRLLHF.

J is TRBJ2-7 and V is TRBV2; TRBD2 agrees at 12 bases. CDR1 is SNHLY and CDR2 is FYNNEI in the germline V gene. The junction had 1 base not matched to a gene; V was cut back by 1 base and J by 3 bases. This CDR3 region has 15 residues. The CDR3 loop reads CASSEGLAGVYEQYF. The CDR3 region has the DNA TGTGCCAGCAGTGAAGGACTAGCGGGGGTCTACGAGCAGTACTTC.

This chain joins TRBV6-5 and TRBJ2-5; D may correspond to TRBD1 or TRBD2 (5 bases each). This CDR3 has 13 residues. Trimming took 7 bases from V and 7 from J, leaving 16 bases between them. Germline values: CDR1 MNHEY, CDR2 SVGAGI. CDR3 amino acids: CASISRPGGTQYF. The CDR3 region has the DNA TGTGCCAGCATCAGCCGTCCTGGGGGGACCCAGTACTTC.

A few counts support this clone. This rearrangement joins TRBV6-2 or TRBV6-3 to TRBJ1-2; no firm D call. CDR3 length: 14 residues. CDR1 and CDR2 from the germline V gene are MNHEY and SVGEGT. V was pared by 4 bases and J by 5 bases, with 14 bases between. The chain's CDR3 is CASSWVRIGYGYTF. Here the CDR3 DNA reads TGTGCCAGCAGTTGGGTCAGGATCGGTTATGGCTACACCTTC.

The chain couples TRBV15 to TRBJ2-2; D possibly corresponds to TRBD2 (6 bases). The length of the CDR3 is 18 residues. Trimming cost V 0 bases and J 5 bases, with 19 bases left between them. Germline CDR1 reads LNHNV; CDR2 reads YYDKDF (reference sequence). CDR3 amino acids: CATSRDVSLAGWTGELFF. CDR3 DNA sequence: TGTGCCACCAGCAGAGATGTTAGCCTGGCGGGGTGGACCGGGGAGCTGTTTTTT.

This clone came up a few times. The chain combines TRBV7-9 with TRBJ1-4; maybe TRBD1 (5 bases). The germline V and J ends were trimmed by 4 bases and 7 bases, with 13 bases remaining between them. The CDR3 is 14 residues long. Germline CDR1 reads SEHNR; CDR2 reads FQNEAQ (reference sequence). Here the CDR3 reads CASSSLGGSEKLFF. The CDR3 nucleotides read TGTGCCAGCAGCTCCCTCGGGGGGAGTGAAAAACTGTTTTTT.

The chain links TRBV28 to TRBJ2-7; D remains unclear. V lost 7 bases to trimming and J lost 6 bases, with 16 bases between them. Germline V gene data show CDR1 as MDHEN and CDR2 as SYDVKM. This CDR3 contains 13 residues. The CDR3 nucleotides are TGTGCCAGCAAACCGCTCATAGGGCCCGAGCAGTACTTC. As protein: CASKPLIGPEQYF.

This clone occurred a few times. The gene calls are TRBV7-8 and TRBJ1-5, with D possibly matching TRBD1 (5 bases). CDR1 SGHVS and CDR2 FQNEAQ come from the germline V gene. V lost 6 bases, J lost 4 bases, and 16 bases lay in between. The CDR3 has 15 amino acids. The CDR3 DNA is TGTGCCAGCAGTCCAGGGATCCCTCGGAATCAGCCCCAGCATTTT. Translated, it gives CASSPGIPRNQPQHF.

The V and J genes are TRBV7-8 and TRBJ1-2; D gene unclear. V lost 1 base, J lost 6 bases, and 9 bases lay in between. The CDR3 covers 13 residues. Germline CDR1 is SGHVS and CDR2 is FQNEAQ. The CDR3 spells CASSLDRRNGYTF. CDR3 nucleotides: TGTGCCAGCAGCTTAGACCGCCGCAATGGCTACACCTTC. The whole variable domain, remainder taken from reference TRBV7-8 and TRBJ1-2, is GAGVSQSPRYKVAKRGQDVALRCDPISGHVSLFWYQQALGQGPEFLTYFQNEAQLDKSGLPSDRFFAERPEGSVSTLKIQRTQQEDSAVYLCASSLDRRNGYTFGSGTRLTVV.